This paragraph reports one T cell receptor beta chain. CDR1 and CDR2 from the germline V gene are LNHDA and SQIVND (reference sequence). The junction had 6 bases not matched to a gene; V was cut back by 6 bases and J by 2 bases. This CDR3 is 14 amino acids long. This specimen belongs to a study of cytomegalovirus exposure and HLA in healthy donors. Vbeta (60) and Jbeta (13) primers were used in the PCR. Assay used: immunoSEQ multiplex PCR; TCRdb lists only in-frame clones, some missing. The sample records 69,000 or so clones, roughly 68% being singletons. The chain uses TRBV19 and TRBJ1-1, with TRBD1 matching 7 bases. The receptor comes from a woman aged 60-70 years in good health and CMV-seropositive. The sample comprised PBMCs. CDR3 in DNA: TGTGCCAGTAGCAAGGGACAGAGAAACACTGAAGCTTTCTTT. Amino acid sequence: CASSKGQRNTEAFF.